A selection of T cell receptor beta chains follows, all from one sample in a study of T cells after yellow fever vaccination. TCRdb itself ran the 5' RACE reads through MiXCR, one entry per CDR3 protein. This sample yields about 300,000 distinct CDR3 sequences, of which 7.5% to 9.5% are seen a single time; approximately 3.5% belongs to the top ten. Sample: CD4+ T cells sorted from PBMCs, taken 5 days after the yellow fever booster vaccination. These TCRs come from a man aged 18 to 30 who received the YFV17D yellow fever vaccine. CDR3s include the opening cysteine and the closing phenylalanine or tryptophan. The order of the fields is J gene, D gene, V gene, clone size, CDR3 protein, CDR3 DNA. The D gene is left open where the match is weak. Not all rows give a size; the values are once, few, many and, for expanded clones, a class.

j_call: TRBJ2-1; d_call: -; v_call: TRBV6-2/TRBV6-3; clone_size: -; cdr3_aa: CASIGLISYNEQFF; cdr3_nt: TGTGCCAGCATCGGTCTGATCTCCTACAATGAGCAGTTCTTC
j_call: TRBJ1-1; d_call: -; v_call: TRBV6-2/TRBV6-3; clone_size: few; cdr3_aa: CASMVADLNTEAFF; cdr3_nt: TGTGCCAGCATGGTTGCAGATTTGAACACTGAAGCTTTCTTT
j_call: TRBJ2-2; d_call: TRBD1; v_call: TRBV5-6; clone_size: few; cdr3_aa: CASTGQGGYRELFF; cdr3_nt: TGTGCCAGCACCGGACAGGGGGGTTACCGGGAGCTGTTTTTT
j_call: TRBJ2-1; d_call: -; v_call: TRBV12-3/TRBV12-4; clone_size: -; cdr3_aa: CASTLYSEQFF; cdr3_nt: TGTGCCAGCACCCTTTATTCTGAGCAGTTCTTC
j_call: TRBJ1-4; d_call: TRBD1; v_call: TRBV10-3; clone_size: -; cdr3_aa: CAIGTATNEKLFF; cdr3_nt: TGTGCCATAGGGACAGCGACTAATGAAAAACTGTTTTTT
j_call: TRBJ2-1; d_call: TRBD1; v_call: TRBV30; clone_size: few; cdr3_aa: CAWSLGQGSYNEQFF; cdr3_nt: TGTGCCTGGAGTCTGGGACAGGGGTCTTACAATGAGCAGTTCTTC
j_call: TRBJ1-4; d_call: -; v_call: TRBV12-3/TRBV12-4; clone_size: few; cdr3_aa: CASSSGATNEKLFF; cdr3_nt: TGTGCCAGCAGTTCAGGGGCAACTAATGAAAAACTGTTTTTT
j_call: TRBJ2-2; d_call: -; v_call: TRBV7-2; clone_size: -; cdr3_aa: CASTPLGRLPGELFF; cdr3_nt: TGTGCCAGCACCCCACTGGGGCGGCTGCCCGGGGAGCTGTTTTTT
j_call: TRBJ2-1; d_call: -; v_call: TRBV7-9; clone_size: many; cdr3_aa: CASSFSGDEQFF; cdr3_nt: TGTGCCAGCAGCTTTTCAGGGGATGAGCAGTTCTTC
j_call: TRBJ2-7; d_call: TRBD1; v_call: TRBV12-3/TRBV12-4; clone_size: few; cdr3_aa: CASSLAYGTGSEQYF; cdr3_nt: TGTGCCAGCAGTTTAGCGTACGGGACAGGCTCCGAGCAGTACTTC
j_call: TRBJ2-2; d_call: -; v_call: TRBV20-1; clone_size: few; cdr3_aa: CSAPDYRGYTGELFF; cdr3_nt: TGCAGTGCTCCGGACTACCGGGGTTACACCGGGGAGCTGTTTTTT
j_call: TRBJ2-5; d_call: -; v_call: TRBV11-2; clone_size: -; cdr3_aa: CASSLAGSRRVETQYF; cdr3_nt: TGTGCCAGCAGCTTAGCGGGGTCCCGCAGGGTAGAGACCCAGTACTTC
j_call: TRBJ2-2; d_call: -; v_call: TRBV5-1; clone_size: many; cdr3_aa: CASSLDGFSAGELFF; cdr3_nt: TGCGCCAGCAGCTTGGATGGATTTTCGGCCGGGGAGCTGTTTTTT
j_call: TRBJ1-4; d_call: TRBD1; v_call: TRBV20-1; clone_size: few; cdr3_aa: CSARETGAEKLFF; cdr3_nt: TGCAGTGCTAGAGAGACAGGGGCTGAAAAACTGTTTTTT
j_call: TRBJ2-1; d_call: -; v_call: TRBV29-1; clone_size: few; cdr3_aa: CTLEAYNEQFF; cdr3_nt: TGCACCCTAGAAGCCTACAATGAGCAGTTCTTC
j_call: TRBJ2-3; d_call: -; v_call: TRBV20-1; clone_size: -; cdr3_aa: CSAPSNSADTQYF; cdr3_nt: TGCAGTGCCCCGAGTAATAGCGCAGATACGCAGTATTTT
j_call: TRBJ2-1; d_call: TRBD2; v_call: TRBV7-9; clone_size: many; cdr3_aa: CASSPGGGSSYNEQFF; cdr3_nt: TGTGCCAGCAGCCCCGGGGGAGGGAGCTCCTACAATGAGCAGTTCTTC
j_call: TRBJ2-5; d_call: TRBD2; v_call: TRBV15; clone_size: few; cdr3_aa: CATSRDGASGTPGGQYF; cdr3_nt: TGTGCCACCAGCAGAGATGGGGCTAGCGGGACCCCCGGGGGCCAGTACTTC
j_call: TRBJ2-3; d_call: -; v_call: TRBV6-2/TRBV6-3; clone_size: many; cdr3_aa: CASIPPQGTDTGDTQYF; cdr3_nt: TGTGCCAGCATTCCGCCCCAGGGTACCGACACAGGAGATACGCAGTATTTT
j_call: TRBJ2-3; d_call: -; v_call: TRBV7-8; clone_size: few; cdr3_aa: CASSDRPRIGRTDTQYF; cdr3_nt: TGTGCCAGCAGCGACCGCCCCCGCATCGGGCGCACAGATACGCAGTATTTT
j_call: TRBJ2-1; d_call: TRBD1; v_call: TRBV12-3/TRBV12-4; clone_size: many; cdr3_aa: CASSRDSGQQFF; cdr3_nt: TGTGCCAGCAGCCGGGACAGCGGACAGCAGTTCTTC
j_call: TRBJ1-2; d_call: -; v_call: TRBV29-1; clone_size: many; cdr3_aa: CSVAGLRYGYTF; cdr3_nt: TGCAGCGTTGCTGGCCTACGCTATGGCTACACCTTC
j_call: TRBJ1-5; d_call: -; v_call: TRBV6-2/TRBV6-3; clone_size: -; cdr3_aa: CASSTRPTTDQPQHF; cdr3_nt: TGTGCCAGCAGTACTAGACCCACGACCGATCAGCCCCAGCATTTT
j_call: TRBJ1-5; d_call: -; v_call: TRBV29-1; clone_size: -; cdr3_aa: CSVEEKEGNSNQPQHF; cdr3_nt: TGCAGCGTTGAAGAAAAAGAGGGGAATAGCAATCAGCCCCAGCATTTT
j_call: TRBJ2-3; d_call: TRBD1; v_call: TRBV24-1; clone_size: -; cdr3_aa: CATSDAGTGTDTQYF; cdr3_nt: TGTGCCACCAGTGACGCCGGGACAGGCACAGATACGCAGTATTTT
j_call: TRBJ2-3; d_call: -; v_call: TRBV7-3; clone_size: few; cdr3_aa: CASSPTGSTDTQYF; cdr3_nt: TGTGCCAGCAGCCCAACCGGAAGCACAGATACGCAGTATTTT
j_call: TRBJ1-5; d_call: -; v_call: TRBV7-2; clone_size: few; cdr3_aa: CASSYYGDQPQHF; cdr3_nt: TGTGCCAGCAGTTACTACGGGGATCAGCCCCAGCATTTT
j_call: TRBJ1-2; d_call: -; v_call: TRBV2; clone_size: -; cdr3_aa: CASSRGTEAYGYTF; cdr3_nt: TGTGCCAGCAGCCGCGGGACGGAGGCTTATGGCTACACCTTC
j_call: TRBJ2-3; d_call: -; v_call: TRBV7-9; clone_size: -; cdr3_aa: CASSNEGGRTDTQYF; cdr3_nt: TGTGCCAGCAGCAACGAGGGGGGGCGCACAGATACGCAGTATTTT
j_call: TRBJ2-2; d_call: TRBD1; v_call: TRBV5-1; clone_size: -; cdr3_aa: CASSEPGQKTGELFF; cdr3_nt: TGCGCCAGCAGCGAACCGGGACAGAAGACCGGGGAGCTGTTTTTT
j_call: TRBJ1-2; d_call: TRBD1; v_call: TRBV12-3/TRBV12-4; clone_size: many; cdr3_aa: CASSHFWDREGGYTF; cdr3_nt: TGTGCCAGCAGCCATTTCTGGGACAGGGAAGGAGGCTACACCTTC
j_call: TRBJ2-5; d_call: TRBD1; v_call: TRBV19; clone_size: few; cdr3_aa: CASSKGQGSGETQYF; cdr3_nt: TGTGCCAGTAGTAAAGGACAGGGGTCGGGGGAGACCCAGTACTTC
j_call: TRBJ2-1; d_call: -; v_call: TRBV5-1; clone_size: few; cdr3_aa: CASSLRLRGFNNEQFF; cdr3_nt: TGCGCCAGCAGCTTGAGGTTGCGGGGATTCAACAATGAGCAGTTCTTC
j_call: TRBJ1-6; d_call: TRBD1; v_call: TRBV4-1; clone_size: few; cdr3_aa: CASSPYPGQGPSPLHF; cdr3_nt: TGCGCCAGCAGCCCATACCCAGGACAGGGGCCCTCACCCCTCCACTTT
j_call: TRBJ1-5; d_call: -; v_call: TRBV9; clone_size: -; cdr3_aa: CASSLGMGNQPQHF; cdr3_nt: TGTGCCAGCAGTCTTGGGATGGGCAATCAGCCCCAGCATTTT
j_call: TRBJ1-2; d_call: -; v_call: TRBV27; clone_size: -; cdr3_aa: CASSQGRNDGYTF; cdr3_nt: TGTGCCAGCAGCCAGGGACGGAATGATGGCTACACCTTC
j_call: TRBJ1-2; d_call: -; v_call: TRBV7-2; clone_size: -; cdr3_aa: CASSLEQADGYTF; cdr3_nt: TGTGCCAGCAGCTTAGAGCAAGCAGATGGCTACACCTTC
j_call: TRBJ1-3; d_call: TRBD1; v_call: TRBV5-1; clone_size: few; cdr3_aa: CASSQRTGQFSSGNTIYF; cdr3_nt: TGCGCCAGCAGCCAGCGGACAGGTCAATTCAGCTCTGGAAACACCATATATTTT
j_call: TRBJ2-1; d_call: TRBD2; v_call: TRBV7-2; clone_size: few; cdr3_aa: CASSFPLGGGDNEQFF; cdr3_nt: TGTGCCAGCAGCTTTCCCCTCGGCGGGGGGGACAATGAGCAGTTCTTC
j_call: TRBJ1-5; d_call: TRBD1; v_call: TRBV12-3/TRBV12-4; clone_size: -; cdr3_aa: CASRADRVDGQPQHF; cdr3_nt: TGTGCCAGCAGAGCCGACAGGGTGGACGGACAGCCCCAGCATTTT
j_call: TRBJ2-7; d_call: -; v_call: TRBV7-9; clone_size: few; cdr3_aa: CASSPFGGGAEQYF; cdr3_nt: TGTGCCAGCAGCCCTTTTGGAGGGGGAGCCGAGCAGTACTTC
j_call: TRBJ1-1; d_call: TRBD1; v_call: TRBV7-2; clone_size: -; cdr3_aa: CASRFTGGTEAFF; cdr3_nt: TGTGCCAGCAGATTCACAGGGGGCACTGAAGCTTTCTTT
j_call: TRBJ2-5; d_call: TRBD2; v_call: TRBV5-1; clone_size: -; cdr3_aa: CASSPGLAGAVQETQYF; cdr3_nt: TGCGCCAGCAGCCCGGGACTAGCGGGGGCCGTTCAAGAGACCCAGTACTTC
j_call: TRBJ2-7; d_call: -; v_call: TRBV5-4; clone_size: few; cdr3_aa: CASSTPSSYEQYF; cdr3_nt: TGTGCCAGCAGCACCCCGAGCTCCTACGAGCAGTACTTC
j_call: TRBJ2-5; d_call: TRBD2; v_call: TRBV4-3; clone_size: many; cdr3_aa: CASSHAGTSGGETQYF; cdr3_nt: TGCGCCAGCAGCCACGCCGGAACTAGCGGGGGGGAGACCCAGTACTTC
j_call: TRBJ2-3; d_call: -; v_call: TRBV12-3/TRBV12-4; clone_size: medium-sized; cdr3_aa: CASSLALDGVTDTQYF; cdr3_nt: TGTGCCAGCAGTTTAGCGCTGGATGGGGTAACAGATACGCAGTATTTT
j_call: TRBJ1-1; d_call: -; v_call: TRBV7-6; clone_size: few; cdr3_aa: CASSLRAGEVVAFF; cdr3_nt: TGTGCCAGCAGCTTACGGGCAGGGGAGGTGGTAGCTTTCTTT
j_call: TRBJ2-2; d_call: -; v_call: TRBV20-1; clone_size: few; cdr3_aa: CSARDSRTGELFF; cdr3_nt: TGCAGTGCTAGAGATTCTAGGACCGGGGAGCTGTTTTTT
j_call: TRBJ1-2; d_call: -; v_call: TRBV12-3/TRBV12-4; clone_size: -; cdr3_aa: CASSLNSDTDGYTF; cdr3_nt: TGTGCCAGCAGTTTGAATTCGGACACAGATGGCTACACCTTC
j_call: TRBJ2-3; d_call: -; v_call: TRBV11-2; clone_size: few; cdr3_aa: CASTQGGADTQYF; cdr3_nt: TGTGCCAGCACCCAAGGAGGGGCAGATACGCAGTATTTT
j_call: TRBJ1-1; d_call: TRBD1; v_call: TRBV7-2; clone_size: few; cdr3_aa: CASSSVQGMNTEAFF; cdr3_nt: TGTGCCAGCAGCTCGGTACAGGGGATGAACACTGAAGCTTTCTTT
j_call: TRBJ2-3; d_call: -; v_call: TRBV29-1; clone_size: -; cdr3_aa: CSVGDGPDTQYF; cdr3_nt: TGCAGCGTTGGGGATGGGCCAGATACGCAGTATTTT
j_call: TRBJ1-1; d_call: -; v_call: TRBV7-2; clone_size: few; cdr3_aa: CASTPWKGNTEAFF; cdr3_nt: TGTGCCAGCACCCCCTGGAAGGGGAACACTGAAGCTTTCTTT
j_call: TRBJ2-6; d_call: -; v_call: TRBV6-1; clone_size: -; cdr3_aa: CASSEYVGGANVLTF; cdr3_nt: TGTGCCAGCAGTGAATACGTCGGTGGGGCCAACGTCCTGACTTTC
j_call: TRBJ2-2; d_call: TRBD1; v_call: TRBV28; clone_size: few; cdr3_aa: CASSSGQRSGELFF; cdr3_nt: TGTGCCAGCAGTTCGGGACAGCGGTCCGGGGAGCTGTTTTTT
j_call: TRBJ1-2; d_call: TRBD1; v_call: TRBV5-1; clone_size: -; cdr3_aa: CASSPTGFYGYTF; cdr3_nt: TGCGCCAGCAGCCCGACAGGGTTCTATGGCTACACCTTC
j_call: TRBJ1-1; d_call: -; v_call: TRBV28; clone_size: -; cdr3_aa: CASSFGAYRELNTEAFF; cdr3_nt: TGTGCCAGCAGTTTTGGGGCGTACAGGGAATTGAACACTGAAGCTTTCTTT
j_call: TRBJ1-1; d_call: TRBD1; v_call: TRBV20-1; clone_size: -; cdr3_aa: CSARPTTGSTEAFF; cdr3_nt: TGCAGTGCTAGGCCGACGACAGGGTCCACTGAAGCTTTCTTT